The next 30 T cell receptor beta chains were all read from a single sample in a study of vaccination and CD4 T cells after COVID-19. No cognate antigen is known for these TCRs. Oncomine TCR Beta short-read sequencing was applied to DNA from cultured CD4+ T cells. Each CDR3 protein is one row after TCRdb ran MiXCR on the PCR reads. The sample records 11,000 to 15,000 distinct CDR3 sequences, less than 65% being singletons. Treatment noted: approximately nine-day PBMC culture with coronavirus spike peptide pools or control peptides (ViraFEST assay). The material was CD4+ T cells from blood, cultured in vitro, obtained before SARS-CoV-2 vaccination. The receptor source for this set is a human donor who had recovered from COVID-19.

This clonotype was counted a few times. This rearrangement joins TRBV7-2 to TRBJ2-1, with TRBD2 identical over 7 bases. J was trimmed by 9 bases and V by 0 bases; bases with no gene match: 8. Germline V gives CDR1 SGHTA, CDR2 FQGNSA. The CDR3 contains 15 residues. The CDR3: CASSLARGTFSEQFF. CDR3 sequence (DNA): TGTGCCAGCAGCTTAGCGCGGGGGACTTTCAGTGAGCAGTTCTTC.

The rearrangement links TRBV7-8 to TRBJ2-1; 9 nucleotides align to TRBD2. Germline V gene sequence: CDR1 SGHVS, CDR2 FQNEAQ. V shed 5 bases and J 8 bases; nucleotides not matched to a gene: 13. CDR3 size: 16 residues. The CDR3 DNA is TGTGCCAGCAGCCCCGGGGGTAGCGGGAGTTACGATGAGCAGTTCTTC. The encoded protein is CASSPGGSGSYDEQFF.

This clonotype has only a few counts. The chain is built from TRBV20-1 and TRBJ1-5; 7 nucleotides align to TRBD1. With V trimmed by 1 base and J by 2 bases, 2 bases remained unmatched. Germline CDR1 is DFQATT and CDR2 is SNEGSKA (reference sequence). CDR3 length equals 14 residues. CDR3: CSARGGTGNQPQHF. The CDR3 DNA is TGCAGTGCTAGAGGCGGGACAGGCAATCAGCCCCAGCATTTT.

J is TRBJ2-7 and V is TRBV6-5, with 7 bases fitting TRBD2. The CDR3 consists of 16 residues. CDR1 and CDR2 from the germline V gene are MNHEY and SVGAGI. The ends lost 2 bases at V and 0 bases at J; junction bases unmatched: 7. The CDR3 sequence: CASSYGGRVGSYEQYF. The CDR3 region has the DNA TGTGCCAGCAGTTACGGTGGGAGGGTGGGCTCCTACGAGCAGTACTTC.

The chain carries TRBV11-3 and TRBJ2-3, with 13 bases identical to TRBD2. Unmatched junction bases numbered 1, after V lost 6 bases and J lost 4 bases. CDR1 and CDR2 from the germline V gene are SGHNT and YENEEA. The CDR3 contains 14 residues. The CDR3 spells CASRLAGGPDTQYF. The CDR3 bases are TGTGCCAGCAGACTAGCGGGGGGGCCAGATACGCAGTATTTT. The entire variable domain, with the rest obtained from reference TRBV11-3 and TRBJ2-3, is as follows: EAGVVQSPRYKIIEKKQPVAFWCNPISGHNTLYWYLQNLGQGPELLIRYENEEAVDDSQLPKDRFSAERLKGVDSTLKIQPAELGDSAVYLCASRLAGGPDTQYFGPGTRLTVL.

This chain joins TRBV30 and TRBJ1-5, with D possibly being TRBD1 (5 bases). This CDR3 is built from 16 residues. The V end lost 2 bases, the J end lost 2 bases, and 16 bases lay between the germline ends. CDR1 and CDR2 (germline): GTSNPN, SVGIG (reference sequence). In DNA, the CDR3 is TGTGCCTGGAGTCGCGGGGGAGGGGATGGCAATCAGCCCCAGCATTTT. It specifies CAWSRGGGDGNQPQHF.

The CDR3, as DNA: TGCAGTGCTGATGGAGCGGACAGGGTCGGCTACGAGCAGTACTTC. Its translation is CSADGADRVGYEQYF. This chain connects TRBV20-1 to TRBJ2-7, with 8 positions matching TRBD1. The CDR3 runs 15 residues. J lost 3 bases, V lost 5 bases, and 12 bases had no gene match. Per the germline V gene, CDR1 is DFQATT and CDR2 is SNEGSKA (reference sequence).

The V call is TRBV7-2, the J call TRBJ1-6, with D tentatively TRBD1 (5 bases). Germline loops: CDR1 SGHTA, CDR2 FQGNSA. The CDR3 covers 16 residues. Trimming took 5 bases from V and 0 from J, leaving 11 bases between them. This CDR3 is CASSRDGGSYNSPLHF. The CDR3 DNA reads TGTGCCAGCAGCCGGGACGGGGGCTCCTATAATTCACCCCTCCACTTT.

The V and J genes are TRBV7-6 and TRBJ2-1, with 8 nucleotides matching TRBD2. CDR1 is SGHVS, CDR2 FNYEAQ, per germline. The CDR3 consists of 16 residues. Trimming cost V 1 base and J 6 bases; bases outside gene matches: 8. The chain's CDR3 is CASSLGPGLGGNEQFF. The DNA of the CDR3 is TGTGCCAGCAGCTTAGGGCCGGGACTAGGAGGCAATGAGCAGTTCTTC.

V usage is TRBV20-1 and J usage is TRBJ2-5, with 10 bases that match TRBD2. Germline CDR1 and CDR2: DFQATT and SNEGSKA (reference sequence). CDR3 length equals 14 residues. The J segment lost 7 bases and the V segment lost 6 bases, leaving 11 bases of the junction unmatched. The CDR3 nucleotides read TGCAGTGCCTGGGGGCGGGTAGCGGGAGGGACCCAGTACTTC. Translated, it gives CSAWGRVAGGTQYF.

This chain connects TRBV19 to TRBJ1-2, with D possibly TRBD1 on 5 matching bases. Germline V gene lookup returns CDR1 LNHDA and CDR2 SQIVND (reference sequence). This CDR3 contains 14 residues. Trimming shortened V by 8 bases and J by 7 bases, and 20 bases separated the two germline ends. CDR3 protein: CASYPGQGLGGYTF. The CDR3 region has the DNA TGTGCCAGTTATCCGGGGCAGGGATTGGGTGGCTACACCTTC.

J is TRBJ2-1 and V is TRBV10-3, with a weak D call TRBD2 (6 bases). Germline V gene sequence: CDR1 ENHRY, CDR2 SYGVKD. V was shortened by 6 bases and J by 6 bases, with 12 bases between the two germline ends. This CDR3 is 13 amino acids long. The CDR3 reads CAIRLQAGNEQFF. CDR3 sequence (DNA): TGTGCCATCAGATTGCAAGCGGGCAATGAGCAGTTCTTC.

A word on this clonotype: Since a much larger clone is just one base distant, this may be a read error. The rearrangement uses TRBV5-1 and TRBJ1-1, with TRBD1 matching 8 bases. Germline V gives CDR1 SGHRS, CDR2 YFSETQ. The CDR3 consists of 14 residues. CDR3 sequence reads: CASSGTGLNTGAFF. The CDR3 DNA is TGCGCCAGCAGCGGGACAGGTTTGAACACTGGAGCTTTCTTT.

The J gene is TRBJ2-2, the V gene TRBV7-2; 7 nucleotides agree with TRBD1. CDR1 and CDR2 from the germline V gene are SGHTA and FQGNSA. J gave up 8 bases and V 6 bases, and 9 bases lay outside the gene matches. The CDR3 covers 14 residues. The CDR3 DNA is TGTGCCAGCAGAACAACAGGGGATGGTGGGGAGCTGTTTTTT. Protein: CASRTTGDGGELFF.

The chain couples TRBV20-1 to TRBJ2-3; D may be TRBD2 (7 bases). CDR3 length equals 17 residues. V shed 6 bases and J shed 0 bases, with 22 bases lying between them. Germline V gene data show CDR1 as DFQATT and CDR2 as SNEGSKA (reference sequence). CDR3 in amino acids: CSARRGGPRASTDTQYF. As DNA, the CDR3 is TGCAGTGCCAGACGCGGGGGCCCCCGAGCGAGCACAGATACGCAGTATTTT.

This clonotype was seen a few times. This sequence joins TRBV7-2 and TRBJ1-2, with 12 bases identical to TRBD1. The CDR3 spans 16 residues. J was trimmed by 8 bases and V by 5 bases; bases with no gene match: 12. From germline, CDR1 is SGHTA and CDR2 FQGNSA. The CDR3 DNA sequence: TGTGCCAGCAGCCTCAAACCGGGACAGGGGGCGGGCGGCTACACCTTC. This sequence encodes CASSLKPGQGAGGYTF.

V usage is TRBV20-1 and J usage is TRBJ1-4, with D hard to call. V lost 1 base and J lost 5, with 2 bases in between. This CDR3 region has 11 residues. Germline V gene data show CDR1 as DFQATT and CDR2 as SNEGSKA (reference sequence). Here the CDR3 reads CSARGNEKLFF. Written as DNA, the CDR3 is TGCAGTGCTAGAGGGAATGAAAAACTGTTTTTT.

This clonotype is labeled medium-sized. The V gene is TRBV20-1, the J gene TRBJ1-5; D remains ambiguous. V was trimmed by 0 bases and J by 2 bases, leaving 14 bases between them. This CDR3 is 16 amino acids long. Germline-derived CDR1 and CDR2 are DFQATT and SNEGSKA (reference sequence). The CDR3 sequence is CSARDDSLWGNQPQHF. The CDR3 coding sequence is TGCAGTGCTAGAGACGACTCCCTTTGGGGCAATCAGCCCCAGCATTTT.

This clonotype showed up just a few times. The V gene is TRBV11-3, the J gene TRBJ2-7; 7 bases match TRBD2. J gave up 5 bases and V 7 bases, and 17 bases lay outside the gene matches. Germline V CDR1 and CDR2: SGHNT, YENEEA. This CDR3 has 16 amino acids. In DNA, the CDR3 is TGTGCCAGCACCCACCGGGGAGGGCCGAGGTGGCACGAGCAGTACTTC. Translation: CASTHRGGPRWHEQYF.

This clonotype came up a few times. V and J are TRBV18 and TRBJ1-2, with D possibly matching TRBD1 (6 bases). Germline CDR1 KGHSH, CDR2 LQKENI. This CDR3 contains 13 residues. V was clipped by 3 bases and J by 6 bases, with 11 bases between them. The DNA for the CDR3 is TGTGCCAGCTCACCGGGGGCAGTTAATGGCTACACCTTC. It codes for CASSPGAVNGYTF. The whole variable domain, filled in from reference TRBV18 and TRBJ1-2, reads NAGVMQNPRHLVRRRGQEARLRCSPMKGHSHVYWYRQLPEEGLKFMVYLQKENIIDESGMPKERFSAEFPKEGPSILRIQQVVRGDSAAYFCASSPGAVNGYTFGSGTRLTVV.

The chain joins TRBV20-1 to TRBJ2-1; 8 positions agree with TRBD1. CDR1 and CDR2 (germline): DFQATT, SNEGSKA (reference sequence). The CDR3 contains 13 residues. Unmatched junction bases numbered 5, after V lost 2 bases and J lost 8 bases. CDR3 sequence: CSARSAGGDEQFF. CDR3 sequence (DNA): TGCAGTGCTAGATCGGCAGGGGGCGATGAGCAGTTCTTC.

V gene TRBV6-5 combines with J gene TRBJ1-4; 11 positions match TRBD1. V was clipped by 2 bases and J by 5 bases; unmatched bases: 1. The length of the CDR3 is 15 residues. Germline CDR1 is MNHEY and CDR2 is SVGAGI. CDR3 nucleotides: TGTGCCAGCAGTTACGGGACAGGGGGGAATGAAAAACTGTTTTTT. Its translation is CASSYGTGGNEKLFF.

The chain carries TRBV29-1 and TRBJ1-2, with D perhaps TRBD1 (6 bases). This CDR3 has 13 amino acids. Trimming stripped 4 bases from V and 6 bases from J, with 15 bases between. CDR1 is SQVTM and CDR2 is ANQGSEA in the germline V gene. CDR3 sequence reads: CSVGRAGDDGYTF. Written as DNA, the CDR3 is TGCAGCGTTGGTCGGGCAGGGGATGATGGCTACACCTTC.

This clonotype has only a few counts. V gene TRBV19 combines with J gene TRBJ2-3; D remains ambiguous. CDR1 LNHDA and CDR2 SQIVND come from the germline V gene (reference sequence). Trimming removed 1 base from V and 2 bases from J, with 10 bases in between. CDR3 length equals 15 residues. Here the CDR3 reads CASSIGWGDTDTQYF. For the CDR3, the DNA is TGTGCCAGTAGTATAGGCTGGGGTGACACAGATACGCAGTATTTT.

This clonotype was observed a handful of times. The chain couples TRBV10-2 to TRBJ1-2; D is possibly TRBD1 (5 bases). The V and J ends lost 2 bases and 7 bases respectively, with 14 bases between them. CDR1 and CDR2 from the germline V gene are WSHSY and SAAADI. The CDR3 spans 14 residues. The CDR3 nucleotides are TGCGCCAGCAGTGAGGTCGGGGGGTACGGTGGCTACACCTTC. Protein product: CASSEVGGYGGYTF.

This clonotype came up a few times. Written as DNA, the CDR3 is TGCAGTGTCCAAACCGGGACGGCTGGAAACACCATATATTTT. Protein product: CSVQTGTAGNTIYF. V and J are TRBV20-1 and TRBJ1-3; perhaps TRBD1 as D (5 bases). The CDR3 has 14 amino acids. Trimming pared 7 bases from V and 2 bases from J, leaving 15 bases between. Germline CDR1 reads DFQATT; CDR2 reads SNEGSKA (reference sequence).

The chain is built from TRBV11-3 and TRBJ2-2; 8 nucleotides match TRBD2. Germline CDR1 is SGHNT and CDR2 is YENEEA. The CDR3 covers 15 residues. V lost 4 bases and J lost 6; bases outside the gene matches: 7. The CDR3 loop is CASSSKAGAAGELFF. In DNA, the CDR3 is TGTGCCAGCAGCTCCAAAGCGGGGGCCGCCGGGGAGCTGTTTTTT.

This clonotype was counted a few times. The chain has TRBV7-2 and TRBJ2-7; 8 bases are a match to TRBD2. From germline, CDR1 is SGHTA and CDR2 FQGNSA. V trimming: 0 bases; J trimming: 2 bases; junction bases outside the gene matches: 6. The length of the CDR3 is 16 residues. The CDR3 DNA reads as TGTGCCAGCAGCTTAGCCCCAGCGGGGGTCCCCTACGAGCAGTACTTC. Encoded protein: CASSLAPAGVPYEQYF.

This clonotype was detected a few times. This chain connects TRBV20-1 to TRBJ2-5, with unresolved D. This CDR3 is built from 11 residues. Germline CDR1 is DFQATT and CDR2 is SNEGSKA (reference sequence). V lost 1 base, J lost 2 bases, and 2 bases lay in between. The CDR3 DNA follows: TGCAGTGCTAGAGTTCAAGAGACCCAGTACTTC. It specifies CSARVQETQYF.

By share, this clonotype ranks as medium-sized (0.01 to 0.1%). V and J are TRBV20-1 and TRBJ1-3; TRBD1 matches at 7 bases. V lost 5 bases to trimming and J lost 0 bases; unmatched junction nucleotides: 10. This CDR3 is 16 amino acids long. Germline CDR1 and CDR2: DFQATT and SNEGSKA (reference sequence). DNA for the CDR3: TGCAGTGCTGCCCGGGACAGAAGACACTCTGGAAACACCATATATTTT. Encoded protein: CSAARDRRHSGNTIYF.